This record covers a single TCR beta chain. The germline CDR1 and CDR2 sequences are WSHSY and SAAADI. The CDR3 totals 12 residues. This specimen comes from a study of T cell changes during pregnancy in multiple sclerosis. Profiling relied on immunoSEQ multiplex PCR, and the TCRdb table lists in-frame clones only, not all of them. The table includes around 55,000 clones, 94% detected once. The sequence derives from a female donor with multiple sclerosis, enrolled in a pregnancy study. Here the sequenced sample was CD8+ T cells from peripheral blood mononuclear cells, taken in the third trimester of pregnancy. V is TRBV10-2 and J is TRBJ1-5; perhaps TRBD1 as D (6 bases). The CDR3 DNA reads TGCGCAGGGGGGGATAGCAATCAGCCCCAGCATTTT. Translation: CAGGDSNQPQHF.